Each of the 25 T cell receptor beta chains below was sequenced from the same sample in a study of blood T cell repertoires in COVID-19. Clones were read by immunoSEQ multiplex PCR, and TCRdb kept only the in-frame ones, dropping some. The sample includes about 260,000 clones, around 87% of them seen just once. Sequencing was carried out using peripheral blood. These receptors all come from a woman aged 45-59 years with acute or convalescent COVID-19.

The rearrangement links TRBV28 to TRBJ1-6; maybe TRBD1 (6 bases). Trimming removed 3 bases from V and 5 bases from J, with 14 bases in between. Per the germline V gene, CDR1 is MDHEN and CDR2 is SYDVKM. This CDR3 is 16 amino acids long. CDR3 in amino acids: CASSLGPGADNSPLHF. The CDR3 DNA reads TGTGCCAGCAGTTTGGGGCCAGGGGCCGATAATTCACCCCTCCACTTT.

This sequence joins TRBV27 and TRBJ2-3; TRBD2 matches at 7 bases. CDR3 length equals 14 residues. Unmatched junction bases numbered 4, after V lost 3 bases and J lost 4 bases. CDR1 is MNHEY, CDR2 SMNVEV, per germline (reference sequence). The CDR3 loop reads CASSLSGGADTQYF. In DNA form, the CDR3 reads TGTGCCAGCAGTTTGAGTGGGGGGGCAGATACGCAGTATTTT.

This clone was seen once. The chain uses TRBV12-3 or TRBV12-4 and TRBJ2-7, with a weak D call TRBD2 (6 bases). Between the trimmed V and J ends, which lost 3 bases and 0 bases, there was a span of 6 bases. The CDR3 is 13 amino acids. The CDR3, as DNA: TGTGCCAGCAGTTTGGGGGGCTCCTACGAGCAGTACTTC. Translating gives CASSLGGSYEQYF.

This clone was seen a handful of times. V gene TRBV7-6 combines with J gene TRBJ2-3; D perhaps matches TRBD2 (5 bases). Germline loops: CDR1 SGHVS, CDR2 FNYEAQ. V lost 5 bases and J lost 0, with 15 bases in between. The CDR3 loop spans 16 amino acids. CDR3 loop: CASSPRLKTSTDTQYF. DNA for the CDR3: TGTGCCAGCAGCCCCAGACTAAAAACTAGCACAGATACGCAGTATTTT.

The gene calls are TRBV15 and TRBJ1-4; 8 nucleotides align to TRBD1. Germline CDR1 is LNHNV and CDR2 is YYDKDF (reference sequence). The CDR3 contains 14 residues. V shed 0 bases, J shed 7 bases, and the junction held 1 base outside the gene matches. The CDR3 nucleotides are TGTGCCACCAGCAGAGACAGGGGGCCTGAAAAACTGTTTTTT. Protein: CATSRDRGPEKLFF.

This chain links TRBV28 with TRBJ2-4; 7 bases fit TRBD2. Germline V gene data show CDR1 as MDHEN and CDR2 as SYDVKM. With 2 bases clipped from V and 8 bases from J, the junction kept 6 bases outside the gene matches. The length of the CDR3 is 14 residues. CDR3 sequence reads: CASSLGGGKDIQYF. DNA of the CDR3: TGTGCCAGCAGTTTAGGGGGAGGGAAGGACATTCAGTACTTC.

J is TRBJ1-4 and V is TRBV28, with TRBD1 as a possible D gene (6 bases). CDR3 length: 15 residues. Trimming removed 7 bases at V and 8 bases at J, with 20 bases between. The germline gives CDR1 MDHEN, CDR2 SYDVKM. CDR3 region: CASIPRGGLYEKLFF. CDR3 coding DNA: TGTGCCAGCATACCCCGGGGGGGCCTATACGAAAAACTGTTTTTT. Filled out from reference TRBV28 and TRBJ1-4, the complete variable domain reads DVKVTQSSRYLVKRTGEKVFLECVQDMDHENMFWYRQDPGLGLRLIYFSYDVKMKEKGDIPEGYSVSREKKERFSLILESASTNQTSMYLCASIPRGGLYEKLFFGSGTQLSVL.

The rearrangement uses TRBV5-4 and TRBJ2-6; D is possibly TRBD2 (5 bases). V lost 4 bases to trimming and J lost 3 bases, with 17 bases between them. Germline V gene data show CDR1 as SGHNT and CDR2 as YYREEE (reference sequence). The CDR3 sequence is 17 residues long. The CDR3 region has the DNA TGTGCCAGCAGCCGACGGACCGGGAATGTTGGGGCCAACGTCCTGACTTTC. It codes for CASSRRTGNVGANVLTF. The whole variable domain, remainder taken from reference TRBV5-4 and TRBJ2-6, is ETGVTQSPTHLIKTRGQQVTLRCSSQSGHNTVSWYQQALGQGPQFIFQYYREEENGRGNFPPRFSGLQFPNYSSELNVNALELDDSALYLCASSRRTGNVGANVLTFGAGSRLTVL.

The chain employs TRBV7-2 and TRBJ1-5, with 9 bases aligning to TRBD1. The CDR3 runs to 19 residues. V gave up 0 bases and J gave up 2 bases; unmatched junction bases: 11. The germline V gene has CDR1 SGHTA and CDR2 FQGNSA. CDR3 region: CASSLAPYRGRGGNQPQHF. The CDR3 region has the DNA TGTGCCAGCAGCTTAGCGCCGTACAGGGGGCGCGGAGGCAATCAGCCCCAGCATTTT.

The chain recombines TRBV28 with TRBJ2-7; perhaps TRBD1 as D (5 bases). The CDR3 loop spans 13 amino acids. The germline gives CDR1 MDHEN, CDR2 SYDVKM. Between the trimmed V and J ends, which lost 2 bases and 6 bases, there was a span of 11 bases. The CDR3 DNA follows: TGTGCCAGCAGTTTAGGGGCAGGATTCGAGCAGTACTTC. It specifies CASSLGAGFEQYF.

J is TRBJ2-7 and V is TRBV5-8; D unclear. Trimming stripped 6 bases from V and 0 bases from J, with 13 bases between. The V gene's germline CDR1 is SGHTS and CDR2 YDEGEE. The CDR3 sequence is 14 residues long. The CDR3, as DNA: TGTGCCAGCAACGCCCGGGTGAACTCCTACGAGCAGTACTTC. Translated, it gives CASNARVNSYEQYF. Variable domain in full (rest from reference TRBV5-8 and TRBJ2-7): EAGVTQSPTHLIKTRGQQATLRCSPISGHTSVYWYQQALGLGLQFLLWYDEGEERNRGNFPPRFSGRQFPNYSSELNVNALELEDSALYLCASNARVNSYEQYFGPGTRLTVT.

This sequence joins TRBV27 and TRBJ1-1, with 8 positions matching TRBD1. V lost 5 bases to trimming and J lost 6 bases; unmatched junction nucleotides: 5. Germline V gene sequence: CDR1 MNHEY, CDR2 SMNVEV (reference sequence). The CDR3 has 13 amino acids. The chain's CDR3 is CASSPRTGSEAFF. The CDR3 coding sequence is TGTGCCAGCAGTCCCCGGACAGGGTCTGAAGCTTTCTTT.

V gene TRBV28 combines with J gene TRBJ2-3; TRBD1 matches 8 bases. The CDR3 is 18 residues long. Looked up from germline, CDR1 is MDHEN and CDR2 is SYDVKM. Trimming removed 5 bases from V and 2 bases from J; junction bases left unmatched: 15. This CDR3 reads CASSPTFATGALTDTQYF. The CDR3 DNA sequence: TGTGCCAGCAGTCCGACCTTCGCGACAGGGGCCCTCACAGATACGCAGTATTTT.

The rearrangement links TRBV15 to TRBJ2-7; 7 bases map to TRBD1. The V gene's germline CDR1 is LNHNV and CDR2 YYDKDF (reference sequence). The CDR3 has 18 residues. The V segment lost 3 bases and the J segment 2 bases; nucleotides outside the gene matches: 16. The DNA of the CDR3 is TGTGCCACCAGCAGGTCCGGGACAGTTCTATTACTCACCTACGAGCAGTACTTC. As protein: CATSRSGTVLLLTYEQYF.

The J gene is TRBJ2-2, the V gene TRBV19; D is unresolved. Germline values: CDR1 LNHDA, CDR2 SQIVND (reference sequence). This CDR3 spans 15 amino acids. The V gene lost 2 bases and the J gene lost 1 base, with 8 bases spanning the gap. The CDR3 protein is CASSIRSQNTGELFF. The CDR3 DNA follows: TGTGCCAGTAGTATAAGGAGCCAGAACACCGGGGAGCTGTTTTTT.

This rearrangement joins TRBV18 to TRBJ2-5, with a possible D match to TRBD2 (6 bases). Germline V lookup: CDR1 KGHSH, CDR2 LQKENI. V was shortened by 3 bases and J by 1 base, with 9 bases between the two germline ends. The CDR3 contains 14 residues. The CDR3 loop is CASSPLAAQETQYF. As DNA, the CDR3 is TGTGCCAGCTCACCCTTAGCGGCCCAAGAGACCCAGTACTTC.

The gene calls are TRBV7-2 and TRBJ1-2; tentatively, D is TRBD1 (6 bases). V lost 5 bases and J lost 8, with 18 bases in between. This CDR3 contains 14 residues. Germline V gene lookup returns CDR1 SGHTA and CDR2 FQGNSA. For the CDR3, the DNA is TGTGCCAGCAGCCCCAGGGCGGCAGGGGCCGGCTACACCTTC. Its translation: CASSPRAAGAGYTF.

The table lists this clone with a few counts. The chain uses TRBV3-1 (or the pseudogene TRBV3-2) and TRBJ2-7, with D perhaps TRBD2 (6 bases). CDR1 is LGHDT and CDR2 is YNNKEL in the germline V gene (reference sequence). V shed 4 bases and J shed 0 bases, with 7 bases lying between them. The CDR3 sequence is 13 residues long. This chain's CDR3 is CASSRDFSYEQYF. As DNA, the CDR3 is TGTGCCAGCAGCCGGGACTTCTCCTACGAGCAGTACTTC.

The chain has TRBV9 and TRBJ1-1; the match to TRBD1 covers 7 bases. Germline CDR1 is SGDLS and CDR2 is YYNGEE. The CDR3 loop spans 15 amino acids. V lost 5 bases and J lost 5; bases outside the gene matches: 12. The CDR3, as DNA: TGTGCCAGCAGTAGGGGGCGGGCGCGCGGGACTGAAGCTTTCTTT. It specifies CASSRGRARGTEAFF. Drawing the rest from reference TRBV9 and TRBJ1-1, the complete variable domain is DSGVTQTPKHLITATGQRVTLRCSPRSGDLSVYWYQQSLDQGLQFLIQYYNGEERAKGNILERFSAQQFPDLHSELNLSSLELGDSALYFCASSRGRARGTEAFFGQGTRLTVV.

The CDR3 reads CAISVRGQRTGNTIYF. In DNA form, the CDR3 reads TGTGCCATCAGTGTAAGGGGCCAGCGAACTGGAAACACCATATATTTT. The chain recombines TRBV10-3 with TRBJ1-3; D is perhaps TRBD1 (5 bases). The germline V gene has CDR1 ENHRY and CDR2 SYGVKD. This CDR3 has 16 residues. V shed 4 bases and J shed 2 bases, with 15 bases lying between them.

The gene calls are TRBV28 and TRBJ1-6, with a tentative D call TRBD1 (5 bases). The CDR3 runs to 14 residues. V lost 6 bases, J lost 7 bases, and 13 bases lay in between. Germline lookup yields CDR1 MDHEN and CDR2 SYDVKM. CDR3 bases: TGTGCCAGCAGAGGTTGGCAGGGAAATTCACCCCTCCACTTT. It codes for CASRGWQGNSPLHF.

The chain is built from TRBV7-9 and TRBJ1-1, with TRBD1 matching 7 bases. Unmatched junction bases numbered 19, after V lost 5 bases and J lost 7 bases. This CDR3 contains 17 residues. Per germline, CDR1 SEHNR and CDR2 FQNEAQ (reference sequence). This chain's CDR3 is CASSPGTPLDRVNEAFF. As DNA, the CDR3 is TGTGCCAGCAGCCCCGGTACCCCCCTCGACAGGGTGAATGAAGCTTTCTTT.

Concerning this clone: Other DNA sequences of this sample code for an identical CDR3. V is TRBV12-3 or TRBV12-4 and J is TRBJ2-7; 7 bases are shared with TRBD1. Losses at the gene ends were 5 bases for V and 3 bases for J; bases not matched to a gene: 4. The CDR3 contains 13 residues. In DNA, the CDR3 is TGTGCCAGCAGTAGGGGACAGAGCTACGAGCAGTACTTC. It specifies CASSRGQSYEQYF.

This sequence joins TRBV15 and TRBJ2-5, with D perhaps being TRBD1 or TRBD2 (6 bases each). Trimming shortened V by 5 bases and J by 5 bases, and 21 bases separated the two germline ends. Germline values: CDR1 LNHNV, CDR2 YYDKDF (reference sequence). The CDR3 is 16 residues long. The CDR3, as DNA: TGTGCCACCAGCGGAGGGGTTTTGGGGCAGGGGGAGACCCAGTACTTC. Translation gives CATSGGVLGQGETQYF.

The CDR3 DNA sequence: TGTGCCAGCAGCTTAAGGCAGGGTTATCACGAGCAGTACTTC. It yields the protein CASSLRQGYHEQYF. The chain combines TRBV7-9 with TRBJ2-7, with a weak D call TRBD1 (5 bases). The CDR3 loop spans 14 amino acids. Trimming took off 2 bases at V and 5 bases at J, with 13 bases between the two ends. Germline lookup yields CDR1 SEHNR and CDR2 FQNEAQ (reference sequence).